The 29 T cell receptor beta chains listed next were all sequenced from one sample in a study of early T cells in non-severe SARS-CoV-2 infection. TCRdb used MiXCR to reprocess the 5' RACE reads, holding one entry per CDR3 protein. The table lists 20,000 to 30,000 distinct CDR3 sequences, around 6% of them singletons. The sequencing input was whole blood. All receptors derive from an adult who was a healthcare worker with PCR-confirmed SARS-CoV-2 infection or an uninfected control (not recorded which).

This clonotype was counted many times. The genes are TRBV27 and TRBJ2-2; D assignment may be TRBD1 or TRBD2 (5 bases each). This CDR3 contains 15 residues. The V gene's germline CDR1 is MNHEY and CDR2 SMNVEV (reference sequence). Trimming removed 9 bases from V and 3 bases from J, with 17 bases in between. The CDR3 DNA reads TGTGCCAGTTACGACGGGACCCTCTACACCGGGGAGCTGTTTTTT. Translation: CASYDGTLYTGELFF.

This clonotype was counted between two and nine times. This sequence joins TRBV29-1 and TRBJ2-1, with a tentative D call TRBD1 (6 bases). The CDR3 extends over 14 amino acids. CDR1 SQVTM and CDR2 ANQGSEA come from the germline V gene. Deletions cut 6 bases from V and 0 bases from J, with 12 bases between. The CDR3 sequence: CSVYRDNSYNEQFF. The CDR3 nucleotides are TGCAGCGTATACCGGGACAACTCCTACAATGAGCAGTTCTTC.

The J gene is TRBJ2-1, the V gene TRBV11-2, with TRBD2 matching 15 bases. The germline V gene has CDR1 SGHAT and CDR2 FQNNGV. The CDR3 loop spans 16 amino acids. With 5 bases clipped from V and 7 bases from J, the junction kept 6 bases outside the gene matches. CDR3 region: CASSLTGTSGRNEQFF. The CDR3 DNA is TGTGCCAGCAGCCTTACCGGGACTAGCGGGAGGAATGAGCAGTTCTTC.

This clonotype has a count of ten or more. V and J are TRBV9 and TRBJ1-2; 7 bases map to TRBD1. Germline V gene sequence: CDR1 SGDLS, CDR2 YYNGEE. The junction had 3 bases not matched to a gene; V was cut back by 0 bases and J by 4 bases. The CDR3 is 14 amino acids. The CDR3 sequence: CASSVGDSFYGYTF. CDR3 DNA sequence: TGTGCCAGCAGCGTAGGGGACAGCTTCTATGGCTACACCTTC. Together with reference TRBV9 and TRBJ1-2, the CDR3 gives the full variable domain: DSGVTQTPKHLITATGQRVTLRCSPRSGDLSVYWYQQSLDQGLQFLIQYYNGEERAKGNILERFSAQQFPDLHSELNLSSLELGDSALYFCASSVGDSFYGYTFGSGTRLTVV.

This clonotype was recorded many times. V is TRBV4-2 and J is TRBJ2-1; D may be TRBD2 (6 bases). There are 16 residues in the CDR3. V lost 8 bases and J 0 bases, leaving 17 bases between the germline ends. From germline, CDR1 is LGHNA and CDR2 YNFKEQ. This CDR3 is CASAPVAGSSYNEQFF. CDR3 nucleotide sequence: TGTGCCAGCGCCCCGGTGGCCGGGAGCTCCTACAATGAGCAGTTCTTC.

This clonotype was recorded at least ten times. The rearrangement joins TRBV14 to TRBJ2-2; unclear D gene. The ends were cut back, 1 base at V and 4 bases at J, with 7 bases in the middle. This CDR3 has 14 amino acids. Germline V gene lookup returns CDR1 SGHDN and CDR2 FVKESK. The CDR3 loop reads CASSQVSSTGELFF. The DNA of the CDR3 is TGTGCCAGCAGCCAAGTTAGTTCCACCGGGGAGCTGTTTTTT. Filled out from reference TRBV14 and TRBJ2-2, the complete variable domain reads EAGVTQFPSHSVIEKGQTVTLRCDPISGHDNLYWYRRVMGKEIKFLLHFVKESKQDESGMPNNRFLAERTGGTYSTLKVQPAELEDSGVYFCASSQVSSTGELFFGEGSRLTVL.

The sample holds many counts of this clonotype. CDR3 in DNA: TGTGCCAGCAGCTTAGCGGGTATCAGTATAGATGGCTACACCTTC. Translating it yields CASSLAGISIDGYTF. The rearrangement links TRBV7-6 to TRBJ1-2; D is unresolved. The CDR3 has 15 residues. Trimming cost V 0 bases and J 6 bases, with 14 bases left between them. Per germline, CDR1 SGHVS and CDR2 FNYEAQ. Complete variable domain (other parts from reference TRBV7-6 and TRBJ1-2): GAGVSQSPRYKVTKRGQDVALRCDPISGHVSLYWYRQALGQGPEFLTYFNYEAQQDKSGLPNDRFSAERPEGSISTLTIQRTEQRDSAMYRCASSLAGISIDGYTFGSGTRLTVV.

The chain has TRBV5-1 and TRBJ2-2; D perhaps matches TRBD1 (6 bases). The V end was cut by 3 bases, the J end by 5 bases, with 8 bases between. Germline V lookup: CDR1 SGHRS, CDR2 YFSETQ. There are 13 residues in the CDR3. CDR3: CASSWQGTGELFF. The CDR3 nucleotides are TGCGCCAGCAGCTGGCAGGGGACCGGGGAGCTGTTTTTT.

This clonotype was counted a few times. The gene calls are TRBV29-1 and TRBJ1-5, with a tentative D call TRBD1 (5 bases). The germline gives CDR1 SQVTM, CDR2 ANQGSEA. CDR3 length: 12 amino acids. V dropped 6 bases and J dropped 1 base, with 7 bases sitting between them. CDR3 nucleotide sequence: TGCAGCGTAAAGGGGAGCAATCAGCCCCAGCATTTT. Encoded protein: CSVKGSNQPQHF.

This clonotype ranks as medium-sized. This chain links TRBV2 with TRBJ1-2; D is unresolved. Germline-derived CDR1 and CDR2 are SNHLY and FYNNEI. This CDR3 is 16 amino acids long. V lost 3 bases, J lost 0 bases, and 14 bases lay in between. CDR3: CASSERVGTTNYGYTF. The CDR3 DNA sequence: TGTGCCAGCAGTGAGAGGGTAGGAACCACTAACTATGGCTACACCTTC. The full variable domain, in which reference TRBV2 and TRBJ1-2 provide the parts outside the CDR3, is EPEVTQTPSHQVTQMGQEVILRCVPISNHLYFYWYRQILGQKVEFLVSFYNNEISEKSEIFDDQFSVERPDGSNFTLKIRSTKLEDSAMYFCASSERVGTTNYGYTFGSGTRLTVV.

This clonotype was observed a handful of times. The V call is TRBV6-6, the J call TRBJ1-5; 7 nucleotides agree with TRBD1. The CDR3 is 14 amino acids. The germline V gene has CDR1 MNHNY and CDR2 SVGAGI (reference sequence). V lost 10 bases, J lost 3 bases, and 9 bases stayed unmatched. CDR3 nucleotides: TGTGCCACCAGAGACAGGGATGTCAATCAGCCCCAGCATTTT. It encodes CATRDRDVNQPQHF.

This clonotype was seen repeatedly, ten times or more. The rearrangement joins TRBV4-2 to TRBJ1-5; 8 positions agree with TRBD1. V dropped 1 base and J dropped 5; count of bases not matched to a gene: 10. The CDR3 totals 17 residues. Per germline, CDR1 LGHNA and CDR2 YNFKEQ. Here the CDR3 reads CASSQVLAGGIHQPQHF. The CDR3 DNA follows: TGTGCCAGCAGCCAAGTCCTTGCAGGGGGCATCCATCAGCCCCAGCATTTT.

Judged by abundance, this clonotype is medium-sized (0.01 to 0.1%). The chain combines TRBV6-5 with TRBJ1-1; 7 nucleotides line up with TRBD1. Looked up from germline, CDR1 is MNHEY and CDR2 is SVGAGI. Germline trimming cut 5 bases from V and 0 bases from J; bases unmatched to any gene: 18. This CDR3 spans 19 amino acids. The CDR3: CASSRRNTGAAVLNTEAFF. CDR3 bases: TGTGCCAGCAGTCGTCGAAATACAGGGGCCGCGGTCCTGAACACTGAAGCTTTCTTT.

Ten or more counts support this clonotype. The chain has TRBV11-2 and TRBJ2-1; 7 bases are shared with TRBD2. V lost 5 bases to trimming and J lost 9 bases; unmatched junction nucleotides: 10. This CDR3 comprises 14 residues. Germline V lookup: CDR1 SGHAT, CDR2 FQNNGV. This CDR3 reads CASSRDYHGVEQFF. The CDR3 nucleotides are TGTGCCAGCAGCCGGGACTATCACGGGGTTGAGCAGTTCTTC.

The sample holds many counts of this clonotype. This chain connects TRBV27 to TRBJ1-1; 9 bases agree with TRBD1. Germline CDR1 and CDR2: MNHEY and SMNVEV (reference sequence). This CDR3 comprises 16 residues. The J segment lost 5 bases and the V segment lost 1 base, leaving 8 bases of the junction unmatched. CDR3: CASSLWWTGDRTEAFF. For the CDR3, the DNA is TGTGCCAGCAGTTTATGGTGGACAGGGGATAGGACTGAAGCTTTCTTT.

The rearrangement uses TRBV7-2 and TRBJ2-1; 7 bases fit TRBD2. J was trimmed by 10 bases and V by 5 bases; bases with no gene match: 8. The CDR3 sequence is 13 residues long. Germline loops: CDR1 SGHTA, CDR2 FQGNSA. The DNA for the CDR3 is TGTGCCAGCAGCCTCTTACTAGCGCCCGAGCAGTTCTTC. It specifies CASSLLLAPEQFF.

There are many counts of this clonotype. The V gene is TRBV6-1, the J gene TRBJ1-2; D is perhaps TRBD1 (5 bases). Germline-derived CDR1 and CDR2 are MNHNS and SASEGT. The CDR3 sequence is 15 residues long. Trimming took off 1 base at V and 3 bases at J, with 12 bases between the two ends. Here the CDR3 reads CASSEVGGFYYGYTF. CDR3 DNA sequence: TGTGCCAGCAGTGAAGTGGGGGGATTTTACTATGGCTACACCTTC.

In this sample, this clonotype turned up many times. The chain links TRBV11-2 to TRBJ2-2; 14 bases fit TRBD2. V shed 5 bases and J 0 bases; nucleotides not matched to a gene: 2. Germline V gene lookup returns CDR1 SGHAT and CDR2 FQNNGV. The CDR3 contains 17 residues. The DNA for the CDR3 is TGTGCCAGCAGCCGGGGACTAGCGGGGGCGAACACCGGGGAGCTGTTTTTT. Residues: CASSRGLAGANTGELFF.

The gene calls are TRBV6-1 and TRBJ2-1, with 8 bases identical to TRBD2. V trimming: 5 bases; J trimming: 5 bases; junction bases outside the gene matches: 5. The CDR3 loop spans 14 amino acids. Per germline, CDR1 MNHNS and CDR2 SASEGT. The chain's CDR3 is CASSPRGGDNEQFF. CDR3 nucleotide sequence: TGTGCCAGCAGTCCCCGGGGGGGAGACAATGAGCAGTTCTTC.

The chain couples TRBV3-1 to TRBJ1-1; D is perhaps TRBD1 (5 bases). Trimming left V 0 bases short and J 5 bases short, with 16 bases between. The length of the CDR3 is 16 residues. Germline V gives CDR1 LGHDT, CDR2 YNNKEL (reference sequence). DNA for the CDR3: TGTGCCAGCAGCCAAGATGGAACAGCGAGGGGAACTGAAGCTTTCTTT. Protein: CASSQDGTARGTEAFF.

The sample holds a few counts of this clonotype. The gene calls are TRBV6-5 and TRBJ1-6, with TRBD1 matching 7 bases. The J segment lost 6 bases and the V segment lost 2 bases, leaving 1 base of the junction unmatched. CDR1 and CDR2 from the germline V gene are MNHEY and SVGAGI. CDR3 length: 14 residues. This chain's CDR3 is CASSYGDSNSPLHF. CDR3 coding DNA: TGTGCCAGCAGTTACGGGGACAGTAATTCACCCCTCCACTTT.

This chain links TRBV28 with TRBJ2-5; 7 bases match TRBD1. CDR1 is MDHEN and CDR2 is SYDVKM in the germline V gene. The V segment lost 8 bases and the J segment 5 bases; nucleotides outside the gene matches: 8. CDR3 length: 13 amino acids. The CDR3 DNA follows: TGTGCCAGCGGCTACAGGGGCAGGGAGACCCAGTACTTC. It encodes CASGYRGRETQYF.

This chain uses TRBV20-1 with TRBJ2-2, with a tentative D call TRBD1 (7 bases). Trimming pared 0 bases from V and 3 bases from J, leaving 17 bases between. Germline V lookup: CDR1 DFQATT, CDR2 SNEGSKA (reference sequence). This CDR3 has 17 amino acids. CDR3 protein: CSARDPRGDSYTGELFF. In nucleotides, the CDR3 is TGCAGTGCTAGAGATCCCAGGGGGGACTCTTACACCGGGGAGCTGTTTTTT.

At least ten counts were recorded for this clonotype. The V and J genes are TRBV12-2 and TRBJ1-4; TRBD1, the table's D call, was not compared with the DNA. TRBV12-2 is flagged as a pseudogene. There are 17 residues in the CDR3. The CDR3 reads CASRASDRIWALEKLFF. The CDR3 DNA sequence: TGTGCAAGTCGCGCCTCGGACAGGATTTGGGCATTAGAAAAACTGTTTTTT.

The table lists this clonotype with many counts. The V gene is TRBV28, the J gene TRBJ2-7; D ambiguous. The CDR3 length is 11 residues. V lost 1 base to trimming and J lost 10 bases, with 8 bases between them. Germline V gives CDR1 MDHEN, CDR2 SYDVKM. CDR3 amino acids: CASSLSGLQYF. The CDR3 DNA reads TGTGCCAGCAGTTTATCGGGCCTCCAGTACTTC.

This clonotype came up many times. The CDR3 DNA follows: TGTGCCAGCACCGGACAGGTCAATCAGCCCCAGCATTTT. Its protein is CASTGQVNQPQHF. The chain is built from TRBV6-1 and TRBJ1-5; TRBD1 aligns across 7 bases. CDR3 size: 13 residues. V was pared by 7 bases and J by 3 bases, with 3 bases of the junction left unmatched. Germline lookup yields CDR1 MNHNS and CDR2 SASEGT.

This clonotype was seen at least ten times. The rearrangement joins TRBV12-3 or TRBV12-4 to TRBJ2-1, with D possibly being TRBD1 (6 bases). This CDR3 is 12 amino acids long. V was shortened by 5 bases and J by 9 bases, with 11 bases between the two germline ends. The CDR3 coding sequence is TGTGCCAGCAGTCCGACAGGAAGTGAGCAGTTCTTC. Translating gives CASSPTGSEQFF.

As concerns this clonotype: At one boundary the junction diverges from the germline segment, which might be a read error. The chain links TRBV7-2 to TRBJ2-7; D may be TRBD1 (6 bases). Germline lookup yields CDR1 SGHTA and CDR2 FQGNSA. The CDR3 is 15 amino acids. CDR3 nucleotides: TGTTCCAGCAGCTTCAGAACAGGGTGGCGGTACGAGCAGTACTTC. This encodes CSSSFRTGWRYEQYF.

The rearrangement joins TRBV28 to TRBJ1-1; maybe TRBD1 (6 bases). Trimming pared 7 bases from V and 3 bases from J, leaving 18 bases between. In germline, CDR1 is MDHEN, CDR2 SYDVKM. This CDR3 contains 15 residues. The CDR3 spells CASTPAGEGDTEAFF. CDR3 coding DNA: TGTGCCAGCACCCCGGCAGGGGAGGGGGACACTGAAGCTTTCTTT.